This T cell receptor (beta chain) was identified in a study of neurological immune-mediated disorders. CDR1 and CDR2 (germline): SQVTM, ANQGSEA. Trimming took 3 bases from V and 7 from J; bases not matched to a gene: 5. The length of the CDR3 is 13 residues. This clonotype has ten or more counts. Its antigen is not known. TCRdb ran MiXCR on the 5' RACE reads and lists one entry per CDR3 protein. The repertoire holds around 48,000 distinct CDR3 sequences, with over 9% as singletons. Notes on the study in general: While HTLV-1-associated myelopathy showed the greatest TCR clonal expansion, multiple sclerosis showed the least, falling below healthy controls.

V is TRBV29-1 and J is TRBJ2-1; 8 bases line up with TRBD2. The receptor's source is a woman aged 40 to 49 with HTLV-1-associated myelopathy (HAM/TSP). The sequenced sample was PBMCs. The CDR3 sequence is CSVDRTGGNEQFF. CDR3 nucleotides: TGCAGCGTTGATAGGACGGGGGGGAATGAGCAGTTCTTC.